The 16 T cell receptor beta chains presented below share a single source sample, sequenced in a study of shared clonotypes between healthy human individuals (dated by TCRdb to about 2020). Library generation was performed with the immunoSEQ multiplex PCR assay. TCRdb mirrors the immuneACCESS table, restricted to in-frame sequences. Some clones are absent from its copies; in checked studies, under half trace to an unresolved V gene, and the reason for the others is unknown. The table for this sample lists 2 million to 3 million clones; under 95% of them were counted only once. The ten top clones hold 0.36% of the sample. The source material was naive CD4+ T cells from PBMCs. The label giving this sample's cell subset or site can be read as: CD45RA+ positively selected. These receptor sequences come from a man in his late teens or twenties in good health. Some clones in this sample may be carry-over from other donors' samples.

This chain joins TRBV28 and TRBJ2-5, with 8 bases aligning to TRBD2. The CDR3 totals 15 residues. The germline V gene has CDR1 MDHEN and CDR2 SYDVKM. With V trimmed by 6 bases and J by 1 base, 7 bases remained unmatched. The chain's CDR3 is CASSGSGSLQETQYF. The CDR3 DNA reads as TGTGCCAGCAGCGGAAGCGGGAGTCTCCAAGAGACCCAGTACTTC.

The V gene is TRBV25-1, the J gene TRBJ2-5, with TRBD1 matching over 7 bases. CDR3 length: 13 amino acids. V dropped 8 bases and J dropped 4; count of bases not matched to a gene: 7. Germline V gives CDR1 MGHDK, CDR2 SYGVNS. The CDR3 reads CASCRQGIETQYF. CDR3 nucleotide sequence: TGTGCCAGCTGCCGACAGGGCATAGAGACCCAGTACTTC.

V and J are TRBV5-1 and TRBJ1-4; TRBD1 agrees at 11 bases. The V gene end was trimmed by 4 bases and the J gene end by 3 bases; junction bases not matched to a gene: 8. CDR3 length equals 17 residues. CDR1 and CDR2 from the germline V gene are SGHRS and YFSETQ. The CDR3 spells CASSPNRDRGSNEKLFF. DNA for the CDR3: TGCGCCAGCAGCCCAAACCGGGACAGGGGGTCTAATGAAAAACTGTTTTTT.

The gene calls are TRBV28 and TRBJ2-1, with 9 bases lining up with TRBD2. The CDR3 totals 15 residues. In germline, CDR1 is MDHEN, CDR2 SYDVKM. Trimming took 6 bases from V and 6 from J; bases not matched to a gene: 9. This CDR3 is CASRMGGRGTNEQFF. CDR3 coding DNA: TGTGCCAGCAGGATGGGCGGGAGGGGTACCAATGAGCAGTTCTTC.

This clone was seen just once. The CDR3 loop reads CASSRQVQVIRAYEQYF. In DNA, the CDR3 is TGCGCCAGCAGCAGACAGGTACAAGTAATAAGGGCGTACGAGCAGTACTTC. This sequence joins TRBV4-1 and TRBJ2-7, with TRBD1 as a possible D gene (6 bases). CDR1 and CDR2 from the germline V gene are MGHRA and YSYEKL. The CDR3 has 17 amino acids. V lost 5 bases to trimming and J lost 4 bases, with 24 bases between them.

This clone was recorded once. The V call is TRBV6-1, the J call TRBJ1-5; D gene ambiguous. This CDR3 spans 16 amino acids. Looked up from germline, CDR1 is MNHNS and CDR2 is SASEGT. V lost 0 bases and J lost 0, with 9 bases in between. CDR3 sequence reads: CASSEAEWYSNQPQHF. The CDR3 DNA reads as TGTGCCAGCAGTGAAGCGGAGTGGTATAGCAATCAGCCCCAGCATTTT.

Note on this clone: One end of the junction fails to match germline, which may point to a read error. The gene calls are TRBV30 and TRBJ2-1; D assignment may be TRBD1 or TRBD2 (5 bases each). Germline V CDR1 and CDR2: GTSNPN, SVGIG (reference sequence). The CDR3 covers 11 residues. CDR3 sequence: CAWMGPVLLLF. The DNA of the CDR3 is TGTGCCTGGATGGGACCGGTCCTTTTGCTCTTC. Full variable domain (rest looked up from reference TRBV30 and TRBJ2-1): SQTIHQWPATLVQPVGSPLSLECTVEGTSNPNLYWYRQAAGRGLQLLFYSVGIGQISSEVPQNLSASRPQDRQFILSSKKLLLSDSGFYLCAWMGPVLLLFGPGTRLTVL.

The V gene is TRBV7-9, the J gene TRBJ1-6, with D maybe TRBD1 (5 bases). Germline values: CDR1 SEHNR, CDR2 FQNEAQ (reference sequence). With 5 bases removed from V and 10 bases from J, the gap between germline ends came to 15 bases. The CDR3 contains 14 residues. The CDR3 here is CASSPRARVSPLHF. In DNA form, the CDR3 reads TGTGCCAGCAGCCCCAGGGCCCGAGTATCACCCCTCCACTTT.

The J gene is TRBJ2-3, the V gene TRBV30; 10 bases match TRBD2. The trim removed 2 bases at V and 5 bases at J, leaving 1 base unmatched. The germline CDR1 and CDR2 sequences are GTSNPN and SVGIG (reference sequence). The CDR3 runs 13 residues. This CDR3 is CAWSLAGVDTQYF. As DNA, the CDR3 is TGTGCCTGGAGTCTAGCGGGGGTAGATACGCAGTATTTT.

The rearrangement uses TRBV5-6 and TRBJ2-7; unclear D gene. Trimming stripped 0 bases from V and 2 bases from J, with 9 bases between. Per the germline V gene, CDR1 is SGHDT and CDR2 is YYEEEE. The CDR3 loop spans 14 amino acids. The DNA of the CDR3 is TGTGCCAGCAGCTTGGCGGGTCGTCCCTACGAGCAGTACTTC. Translating gives CASSLAGRPYEQYF.

Here the CDR3 reads CASSPSWGEGLQETQYF. The CDR3 DNA is TGTGCCAGCTCACCAAGTTGGGGCGAGGGGTTACAAGAGACCCAGTACTTC. The gene calls are TRBV18 and TRBJ2-5; the D call may be TRBD1 or TRBD2 (5 bases each). Germline V gene sequence: CDR1 KGHSH, CDR2 LQKENI. Trimming cost V 2 bases and J 2 bases, with 18 bases left between them. CDR3 length: 17 amino acids.

The genes are TRBV11-3 and TRBJ2-7; D call uncertain. The CDR3 has 15 residues. Germline lookup yields CDR1 SGHNT and CDR2 YENEEA. Trimming removed 1 base at V and 2 bases at J, with 12 bases between. CDR3 in amino acids: CASSLGASPAYEQYF. The CDR3 DNA reads as TGTGCCAGCAGCTTAGGGGCGAGTCCGGCCTACGAGCAGTACTTC.

The chain employs TRBV14 and TRBJ2-1; TRBD1 aligns across 8 bases. The CDR3 covers 15 residues. Per germline, CDR1 SGHDN and CDR2 FVKESK. V was pared by 3 bases and J by 4 bases, with 5 bases of the junction left unmatched. In DNA form, the CDR3 reads TGTGCCAGCAGCCATAGACAGGGGAGATACAATGAGCAGTTCTTC. Amino acid sequence: CASSHRQGRYNEQFF.

About this clone itself: Distinct nucleotide sequences in the sample also encode this CDR3. The chain couples TRBV18 to TRBJ1-3; a possible D gene is TRBD1 (6 bases). Germline values: CDR1 KGHSH, CDR2 LQKENI. Trimming removed 1 base from V and 0 bases from J, with 10 bases in between. This CDR3 is built from 16 residues. In nucleotides, the CDR3 is TGTGCCAGCTCACCACTGGACAGCAGCTCTGGAAACACCATATATTTT. Its protein is CASSPLDSSSGNTIYF.

The chain joins TRBV18 to TRBJ1-3; D gene uncertain. The CDR3 is made up of 15 amino acids. Germline CDR1 KGHSH, CDR2 LQKENI. Trimming took 4 bases from V and 0 from J, leaving 10 bases between them. The CDR3 bases are TGTGCCAGCTCACAACAGACCAACTCTGGAAACACCATATATTTT. The encoded protein is CASSQQTNSGNTIYF.

The chain uses TRBV11-2 and TRBJ1-2; D gene uncertain. The CDR3 sequence is 13 residues long. V lost 5 bases, J lost 8 bases, and 15 bases lay in between. Germline V gene data show CDR1 as SGHAT and CDR2 as FQNNGV. The CDR3 DNA is TGTGCCAGCAGCCCCCGCGGGGTGGACGGCTACACCTTC. Translation gives CASSPRGVDGYTF.